The 13 T cell receptor beta chains reported below all come from one sample, sequenced in a study of T cell clusters in autoimmune cytopenias. TRB was amplified from roughly 250 ng of peripheral blood genomic DNA per sample. TRB rearrangements were amplified by touch-down multiplex PCR with mixed TRB-A/B primers. TCRdb re-called the multiplex PCR reads; every CDR3 protein appears as one record, without DNA. Recorded for this sample: about 6,000 distinct CDR3 sequences. In addition, the sample was reused for a study of T cell repertoires in aging, cancer and after chemotherapy.

The source material was peripheral blood. These receptors were taken from a human donor in good health.

The CDR3 loop reads CASSQDWDRGEEPQHF. The V call is TRBV4-3, the J call TRBJ1-5; the TCRdb D gene call, TRBD1, has no DNA to confirm it. From germline, CDR1 is LGHNA and CDR2 YSLEER. The CDR3 is 16 residues long.

This clonotype is medium-sized (0.01 to 0.1%) by frequency. The chain is built from TRBV29-1 and TRBJ2-7. Germline CDR1 reads SQVTM; CDR2 reads ANQGSEA. The CDR3 sequence is 13 residues long. The CDR3 is CSVEDQLKREQYF.

This chain links TRBV7-2 with TRBJ1-5; TCRdb's D gene call, TRBD1, goes unchecked for lack of DNA. This CDR3 contains 15 residues. Germline V gives CDR1 SGHTA, CDR2 FQGNSA. The chain's CDR3 is CASSPGQASNQPQHF.

Considering frequency, this clonotype is medium-sized (0.01 to 0.1%). The CDR3 sequence: CASGQSNQPQHF. The V gene is TRBV27, the J gene TRBJ1-5; TCRdb names TRBD1, which stays unverified in the absence of DNA. CDR3 length: 12 amino acids. Germline V gene data show CDR1 as MNHEY and CDR2 as SMNVEV (reference sequence).

CDR3 region: CASSLAGDNTDTQYF. V usage is TRBV6-1 and J usage is TRBJ2-3. The V gene's germline CDR1 is MNHNS and CDR2 SASEGT. The CDR3 is made up of 15 amino acids.

This clonotype shows up as medium-sized (0.01 to 0.1%) by frequency. The chain combines TRBV19 with TRBJ2-5; TCRdb gives TRBD1 as the D gene, but with no DNA this cannot be confirmed. The germline V gene has CDR1 LNHDA and CDR2 SQIVND (reference sequence). The CDR3 contains 16 residues. The chain's CDR3 is CASSIGSRRTQETQYF.

The chain links TRBV11-2 to TRBJ2-3. Per the germline V gene, CDR1 is SGHAT and CDR2 is FQNNGV. The CDR3 length is 13 residues. The CDR3 spells CASRLRVLDTQYF.

This clonotype is identified as medium-sized from frequency. This sequence joins TRBV18 and TRBJ2-1; TCRdb's D call, TRBD2, is unchecked because there is no DNA. Germline V gene sequence: CDR1 KGHSH, CDR2 LQKENI. The CDR3 has 15 residues. CDR3 in amino acids: CASSPETSGLGPQFF.

By frequency, this clonotype is medium-sized. The gene calls are TRBV30 and TRBJ1-1; checking the TCRdb D call of TRBD1 is not possible without DNA. CDR1 is GTSNPN, CDR2 SVGIG, per germline (reference sequence). This CDR3 region has 14 residues. The CDR3 sequence is CAWSRPGGITEAFF.

The V call is TRBV5-1, the J call TRBJ1-4. CDR1 SGHRS and CDR2 YFSETQ come from the germline V gene. The CDR3 spans 14 residues. The CDR3 sequence is CASSQVGDNEKLFF.

The J gene is TRBJ2-7, the V gene TRBV11-2; absent DNA, TCRdb's TRBD1 call cannot be checked. Germline V gene lookup returns CDR1 SGHAT and CDR2 FQNNGV. The CDR3 covers 12 residues. The chain's CDR3 is CASSGGPYEQYF.

This clonotype is classed as medium-sized by frequency. The rearrangement uses TRBV30 and TRBJ1-5. The V gene's germline CDR1 is GTSNPN and CDR2 SVGIG (reference sequence). The CDR3 consists of 14 residues. CDR3 sequence reads: CAWSGAYSNQPQHF.

The rearrangement joins TRBV20-1 to TRBJ2-3; TCRdb indicates TRBD2, and absent DNA this call remains unverified. Germline CDR1 and CDR2: DFQATT and SNEGSKA (reference sequence). This CDR3 has 14 amino acids. CDR3 residues: CSAKWAGSTDTQYF.